The sequence of this T cell receptor (beta chain) was determined in a study of shared clonotypes between healthy human individuals. In the study overall: A couple of women and three men aged 18 to 49 made up the donors. Each donor's CD4 naive and CD4 memory cells filled three plates apiece, CD8 naive two, and CD8 memory one.

The CDR3 contains 14 residues. The germline V gene encodes CDR1 SGHRS and CDR2 YFSETQ. Turning to this clone: Its antigen is currently unknown. The junction shows a germline mismatch at one end, possibly a read error.

Profiling relied on immunoSEQ multiplex PCR, and the TCRdb table lists in-frame clones only, not all of them. The table shows about a million clones, with 70% to 80% occurring only once. Study results and caveats: Naive CD4 clonotype sharing across four donors was approximately 5%.

The receptor was isolated from a man younger than 35 in good health. Some clones in this sample may be carry-over from other donors' samples. The sequencing input was memory CD4+ T cells from PBMCs. As for subset: CD45RA-negative fraction. V usage is TRBV5-1 and J usage is TRBJ2-1; 8 bases fit TRBD2. CDR3 in amino acids: CASSLLPGGAPLVF. The DNA of the CDR3 is TGCGCCAGCAGCTTGTTGCCGGGAGGGGCCCCCCTCGTCTTC.